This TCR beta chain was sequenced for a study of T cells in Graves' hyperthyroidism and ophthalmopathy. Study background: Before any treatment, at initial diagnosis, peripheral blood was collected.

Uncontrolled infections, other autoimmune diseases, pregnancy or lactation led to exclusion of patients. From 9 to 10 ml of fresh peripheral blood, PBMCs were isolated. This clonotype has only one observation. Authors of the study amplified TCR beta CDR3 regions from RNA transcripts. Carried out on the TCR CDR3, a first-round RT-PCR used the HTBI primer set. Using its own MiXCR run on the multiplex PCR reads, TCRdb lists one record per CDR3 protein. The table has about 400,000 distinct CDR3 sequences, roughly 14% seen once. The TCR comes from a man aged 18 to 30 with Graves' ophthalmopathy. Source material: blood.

In nucleotides, the CDR3 is TGTGCCAGCCCCGGGGGGGGCCCCTATCGGATAAAGGATACGCAGTATTTT. Its translation is CASPGGGPYRIKDTQYF. This chain links TRBV27 with TRBJ2-3; TRBD2 aligns across 8 bases. The CDR3 spans 17 residues. V shed 8 bases and J 6 bases; nucleotides not matched to a gene: 19. Germline lookup yields CDR1 MNHEY and CDR2 SMNVEV (reference sequence).